This section outlines one T cell receptor (beta chain) sequence together with its context. As yet, its antigen is unknown. This record comes from a study of cytomegalovirus exposure and HLA in healthy donors. The wider study: Among the roughly 400 genotyped donors, about 81% were placed in the Caucasian-associated ancestry cluster. General study points: Among TCR sequences, most were rare, though some public TCRs appeared in many donors. There were some V segments, including TRBV6-2 and TRBV6-3, excluded as indistinguishable.

With 60 Vbeta and 13 Jbeta primers, the PCR was carried out. Profiled with immunoSEQ multiplex PCR; TCRdb holds only in-frame clones, not every one. The data contain roughly 100,000 clones, around 80% of them singletons. V was pared by 4 bases and J by 3 bases, with 3 bases of the junction left unmatched. Germline loops: CDR1 SGDLS, CDR2 YYNGEE. CDR3 length equals 14 residues. The source is a man under 40 in good health and CMV-seronegative. Material for sequencing was PBMCs. The rearrangement links TRBV9 to TRBJ2-5; 10 bases align to TRBD2. The CDR3 is CASSFLAGEETQYF. As DNA, the CDR3 is TGTGCCAGCAGCTTTCTAGCGGGGGAAGAGACCCAGTACTTC.